These 28 T cell receptor beta chains share one sample of origin, sequenced in a study of blood T cell repertoires in COVID-19. Sequencing was performed with immunoSEQ multiplex PCR; in TCRdb, only in-frame clones are kept and a portion is missing. The sample lists around 200,000 clones, roughly 87% occurring once. Sequenced: peripheral blood. All receptors derive from a man in his forties or fifties with active or convalescent COVID-19.

This chain joins TRBV25-1 and TRBJ1-1, with 9 bases identical to TRBD1. The CDR3 is made up of 15 amino acids. V lost 2 bases, J lost 1 base, and 2 bases stayed unmatched. The V gene's germline CDR1 is MGHDK and CDR2 SYGVNS. The CDR3 region has the DNA TGTGCCAGCAGTGAACCGGGACAGGGGAACACTGAAGCTTTCTTT. Its translation is CASSEPGQGNTEAFF.

The sample holds one count of this clone. The gene calls are TRBV2 and TRBJ2-4; 7 bases align to TRBD2. The junction had 7 bases not matched to a gene; V was cut back by 2 bases and J by 3 bases. This CDR3 region has 16 residues. Looked up from germline, CDR1 is SNHLY and CDR2 is FYNNEI. CDR3 protein: CASSEWGGAGKNIQYF. CDR3 coding DNA: TGTGCCAGCAGTGAATGGGGGGGAGCTGGCAAAAACATTCAGTACTTC.

This sequence joins TRBV18 and TRBJ1-2, with 8 bases that match TRBD1. The junction had 10 bases not matched to a gene; V was cut back by 7 bases and J by 0 bases. Germline assignment: CDR1 KGHSH and CDR2 LQKENI. CDR3 length: 16 amino acids. The CDR3 sequence is CASFPGQASANYGYTF. The DNA for the CDR3 is TGTGCCAGCTTTCCGGGACAGGCCTCAGCTAACTATGGCTACACCTTC.

V usage is TRBV2 and J usage is TRBJ2-7, with D possibly being TRBD1 (5 bases). This CDR3 comprises 14 residues. The V end was cut by 3 bases, the J end by 6 bases, with 15 bases between. Germline CDR1 is SNHLY and CDR2 is FYNNEI. The CDR3 region is CASSDQGFTAEQYF. The CDR3 DNA reads TGTGCCAGCAGTGATCAGGGTTTTACCGCCGAGCAGTACTTC.

The V call is TRBV12-3 or TRBV12-4, the J call TRBJ1-2; TRBD1 is a possible D gene (5 bases). The germline V and J ends were trimmed by 3 bases and 8 bases, with 10 bases remaining between them. This CDR3 spans 12 amino acids. The CDR3 DNA reads TGTGCCAGCAGTTTTACAGGTTCCGGCTACACCTTC. It codes for CASSFTGSGYTF.

The chain carries TRBV29-1 and TRBJ1-2; 10 bases are a match to TRBD1. The ends lost 4 bases at V and 6 bases at J; junction bases unmatched: 2. This CDR3 is built from 12 residues. Germline V gives CDR1 SQVTM, CDR2 ANQGSEA. The CDR3 reads CSVGGTGDGYTF. In DNA form, the CDR3 reads TGCAGCGTTGGAGGGACAGGGGATGGCTACACCTTC.

The V gene is TRBV6-5, the J gene TRBJ1-6; D uncertain. Germline lookup yields CDR1 MNHEY and CDR2 SVGAGI. This CDR3 contains 16 residues. With 2 bases removed from V and 4 bases from J, the gap between germline ends came to 12 bases. The CDR3 coding sequence is TGTGCCAGCAGTTACCTCGCCGAGCGATATAATTCACCCCTCCACTTT. This sequence encodes CASSYLAERYNSPLHF.

This chain uses TRBV27 with TRBJ1-4, with D uncertain. Trimming shortened V by 2 bases and J by 0 bases, and 7 bases separated the two germline ends. The CDR3 loop spans 15 amino acids. Germline-derived CDR1 and CDR2 are MNHEY and SMNVEV (reference sequence). The CDR3: CASSLVRATNEKLFF. The CDR3 DNA sequence: TGTGCCAGCAGTTTAGTGAGGGCAACTAATGAAAAACTGTTTTTT.

The V call is TRBV27, the J call TRBJ2-1; 8 bases fit TRBD2. This CDR3 has 15 residues. V was pared by 2 bases and J by 8 bases, with 8 bases of the junction left unmatched. The germline V gene encodes CDR1 MNHEY and CDR2 SMNVEV (reference sequence). Here the CDR3 DNA reads TGTGCCAGCAGTTTACCGGCTAGCGGGTTTGATGAGCAGTTCTTC. Its translation: CASSLPASGFDEQFF.

This clone was found once. The chain carries TRBV5-1 and TRBJ2-7; 7 positions match TRBD2. Trimming at V came to 4 bases and at J to 0 bases, leaving 16 bases not matched to a gene. Germline CDR1 and CDR2: SGHRS and YFSETQ. CDR3 length equals 18 residues. CDR3 bases: TGCGCCAGCAGCCGAAGGGCTAGCGGCTCACCAAGCTCCTACGAGCAGTACTTC. The encoded protein is CASSRRASGSPSSYEQYF. Combining the CDR3 with reference TRBV5-1 and TRBJ2-7 gives the whole variable domain KAGVTQTPRYLIKTRGQQVTLSCSPISGHRSVSWYQQTPGQGLQFLFEYFSETQRNKGNFPGRFSGRQFSNSRSEMNVSTLELGDSALYLCASSRRASGSPSSYEQYFGPGTRLTVT.

The chain combines TRBV28 with TRBJ2-5, with 8 bases that match TRBD1. CDR1 and CDR2 (germline): MDHEN, SYDVKM. The CDR3 is made up of 16 amino acids. V gave up 9 bases and J gave up 0 bases; unmatched junction bases: 12. In DNA form, the CDR3 reads TGTGCCAGAATGACCTGTCCGACAGGGGACCAAGAGACCCAGTACTTC. It specifies CARMTCPTGDQETQYF.

The genes are TRBV10-3 and TRBJ2-7; 8 bases are a match to TRBD2. The CDR3 extends over 13 amino acids. V dropped 10 bases and J dropped 5; count of bases not matched to a gene: 10. From germline, CDR1 is ENHRY and CDR2 SYGVKD. CDR3 coding DNA: TGTGCCACTTTAGCGGGACTGGTCGACGAGCAGTACTTC. This sequence encodes CATLAGLVDEQYF.

DNA of the CDR3: TGTGCCAGCAGCTCCACCGGGACAGGGCTGTGGACTGAAGCTTTCTTT. Amino acid sequence: CASSSTGTGLWTEAFF. The J gene is TRBJ1-1, the V gene TRBV7-3; 9 nucleotides line up with TRBD1. The germline V gene encodes CDR1 SGHTA and CDR2 FQGTGA. CDR3 size: 16 residues. The V segment lost 4 bases and the J segment 5 bases; nucleotides outside the gene matches: 11.

This clone was detected only once. The chain uses TRBV27 and TRBJ2-1, with D possibly being TRBD2 (5 bases). Trimming cost V 3 bases and J 7 bases, with 10 bases left between them. Germline assignment: CDR1 MNHEY and CDR2 SMNVEV (reference sequence). There are 13 residues in the CDR3. The CDR3 protein is CASSFPTGNEQFF. Written as DNA, the CDR3 is TGTGCCAGCAGTTTCCCGACGGGGAATGAGCAGTTCTTC.

CDR3 in amino acids: CASSRDRIYNEQFF. The DNA of the CDR3 is TGTGCCAGCAGCCGGGACAGGATCTACAATGAGCAGTTCTTC. This chain joins TRBV27 and TRBJ2-1; TRBD1 agrees at 8 bases. The V segment lost 6 bases and the J segment 3 bases; nucleotides outside the gene matches: 4. The germline CDR1 and CDR2 sequences are MNHEY and SMNVEV (reference sequence). CDR3 length: 14 amino acids.

This clone was picked up one time. An end of the junction does not agree with germline; a read error may underlie this. The rearrangement joins TRBV6-5 to TRBJ1-1; D call uncertain. This CDR3 region has 12 residues. Germline V gene sequence: CDR1 MNHEY, CDR2 SVGAGI. The CDR3 nucleotides read TGTGCCAGCAGTAACTCGGGCCTTGGGGCTTTCTTT. Translation: CASSNSGLGAFF.

The chain is built from TRBV5-5 and TRBJ1-2, with unresolved D. The CDR3 runs 12 residues. V dropped 0 bases and J dropped 3 bases, with 3 bases sitting between them. The germline CDR1 and CDR2 sequences are SGHKS and YYEKEE (reference sequence). This CDR3 reads CASSLADYGYTF. For the CDR3, the DNA is TGTGCCAGCAGCTTGGCCGACTATGGCTACACCTTC.

The table lists this clone with a few counts. The chain recombines TRBV27 with TRBJ1-1, with 9 bases aligning to TRBD1. Germline CDR1 MNHEY, CDR2 SMNVEV (reference sequence). The CDR3 loop spans 16 amino acids. With V trimmed by 4 bases and J by 4 bases, 10 bases remained unmatched. CDR3 sequence reads: CASSYGGTGFATEAFF. DNA for the CDR3: TGTGCCAGCAGTTATGGGGGGACAGGGTTTGCCACTGAAGCTTTCTTT.

This clone was counted only a few times. The chain employs TRBV7-2 and TRBJ2-2; 9 bases agree with TRBD2. In germline, CDR1 is SGHTA, CDR2 FQGNSA. Germline trimming cut 3 bases from V and 2 bases from J; bases unmatched to any gene: 7. The CDR3 has 17 residues. CDR3 bases: TGTGCCAGCAGCTTCCCCCGCGGGAGGGCCAACACCGGGGAGCTGTTTTTT. Protein sequence: CASSFPRGRANTGELFF.

This clone was recorded only once. This chain connects TRBV7-8 to TRBJ1-1, with 9 bases lining up with TRBD1. The CDR3 spans 15 residues. Germline lookup yields CDR1 SGHVS and CDR2 FQNEAQ. V trimming: 5 bases; J trimming: 6 bases; junction bases outside the gene matches: 10. The CDR3 loop reads CASSPWDRALSEAFF. The CDR3, as DNA: TGTGCCAGCAGCCCCTGGGACAGGGCTCTCTCTGAAGCTTTCTTT.

The CDR3 loop reads CASSLVAGNTEAFF. The DNA of the CDR3 is TGCGCCAGCAGCTTGGTCGCAGGGAACACTGAAGCTTTCTTT. This chain links TRBV5-1 with TRBJ1-1; D is undetermined. The V gene's germline CDR1 is SGHRS and CDR2 YFSETQ. The CDR3 length is 14 residues. V gave up 0 bases and J gave up 1 base, with 7 bases separating them.

This clone has only one observation. A clone one base away is much larger, so this may be a read error. V and J are TRBV2 and TRBJ1-2; 8 nucleotides line up with TRBD1. Trimming removed 5 bases from V and 8 bases from J; junction bases left unmatched: 4. The CDR3 totals 12 residues. Germline V gene data show CDR1 as SNHLY and CDR2 as FYNNEI. CDR3 in amino acids: CASSSRDRGYTF. CDR3 DNA sequence: TGTGCCAGCAGTTCCCGGGACAGGGGCTACACCTTC.

This rearrangement joins TRBV6-5 to TRBJ2-2, with 8 bases aligning to TRBD2. The V segment lost 4 bases and the J segment 11 bases; nucleotides outside the gene matches: 15. The CDR3 runs to 16 residues. CDR1 is MNHEY and CDR2 is SVGAGI in the germline V gene. CDR3: CASSSPLPGLEAELFF. In DNA, the CDR3 is TGTGCCAGCAGTTCTCCCCTACCGGGACTAGAAGCCGAGCTGTTTTTT.

The chain recombines TRBV5-1 with TRBJ2-7; 14 positions match TRBD2. This CDR3 has 16 amino acids. Per the germline V gene, CDR1 is SGHRS and CDR2 is YFSETQ. After removal of 4 bases from V and 7 bases from J, the junction contained 10 bases not matched to a gene. CDR3 DNA sequence: TGCGCCAGCAGCCCGCGGGGACTAGCGGGAGCGGGGGAGCAGTACTTC. Its translation: CASSPRGLAGAGEQYF.

The chain is built from TRBV15 and TRBJ2-1, with TRBD2 matching over 9 bases. The CDR3 is made up of 20 amino acids. V shed 0 bases, J shed 0 bases, and the junction held 12 bases outside the gene matches. Germline V lookup: CDR1 LNHNV, CDR2 YYDKDF (reference sequence). The CDR3 DNA is TGTGCCACCAGCAGAGATCAGCTAGCGGGGTACCGAAGCTCCTACAATGAGCAGTTCTTC. Translation gives CATSRDQLAGYRSSYNEQFF.

This clone appeared once. The chain links TRBV5-6 to TRBJ2-5, with D tentatively TRBD1 (6 bases). The germline V gene has CDR1 SGHDT and CDR2 YYEEEE. Trimming shortened V by 2 bases and J by 2 bases, and 10 bases separated the two germline ends. The CDR3 is 14 amino acids. The CDR3 region has the DNA TGTGCCAGCAGCTTCCAGGGGCGTCAAGAGACCCAGTACTTC. It encodes CASSFQGRQETQYF.

This clone was seen only a few times. The chain joins TRBV19 to TRBJ1-5; no definite D call. The length of the CDR3 is 16 residues. V was clipped by 6 bases and J by 7 bases, with 22 bases between them. CDR1 and CDR2 (germline): LNHDA, SQIVND (reference sequence). CDR3: CASSTGVELGAQPQHF. The CDR3 coding sequence is TGTGCCAGTAGCACCGGTGTGGAGCTAGGCGCCCAGCCCCAGCATTTT.

This clone has more than one count but fewer than ten. The rearrangement links TRBV10-1 to TRBJ2-7; possibly TRBD1 for D (5 bases). V was cut by 3 bases and J by 6 bases, with 6 bases left in between. The germline V gene has CDR1 WNHNN and CDR2 SYGVQD (reference sequence). This CDR3 has 11 residues. The CDR3 DNA reads TGCGCCAGCAGTGAAGGGGCCGAGCAGTACTTC. It yields the protein CASSEGAEQYF.